Following are 13 T cell receptor beta chains from one sample sequenced in a study of blood T cell repertoires in COVID-19. Measured with immunoSEQ multiplex PCR; TCRdb has only the in-frame clones, and not every one. The repertoire has roughly 100,000 clones, 60% to 85% of them found once; the top ten carry 15% to 20%. The sequencing sample was made of peripheral blood. These receptors were collected from an elderly woman with active or convalescent COVID-19.

The V call is TRBV28, the J call TRBJ2-1; 7 bases fit TRBD2. CDR1 and CDR2 from the germline V gene are MDHEN and SYDVKM. The CDR3 runs 16 residues. Trimming cost V 5 bases and J 1 base; bases outside gene matches: 8. The DNA for the CDR3 is TGTGCCAGCAGTACCCCGGGACTACCGTCCTACAATGAGCAGTTCTTC. Translated: CASSTPGLPSYNEQFF.

The rearrangement links TRBV19 to TRBJ1-1; D gene ambiguous. V lost 3 bases to trimming and J lost 2 bases, with 7 bases between them. Per germline, CDR1 LNHDA and CDR2 SQIVND (reference sequence). This CDR3 region has 13 residues. CDR3 in amino acids: CASSMRLNTEAFF. For the CDR3, the DNA is TGTGCCAGTAGTATGCGACTTAACACTGAAGCTTTCTTT.

The CDR3 reads CASSPRQGAIGETQYF. The CDR3 bases are TGTGCCAGCAGCCCGAGACAGGGGGCGATCGGAGAGACCCAGTACTTC. The J gene is TRBJ2-5, the V gene TRBV3-1 (or the pseudogene TRBV3-2), with 10 bases fitting TRBD1. Germline trimming cut 4 bases from V and 4 bases from J; bases unmatched to any gene: 9. Germline loops: CDR1 LGHDT, CDR2 YNNKEL (reference sequence). This CDR3 region has 16 residues.

The rearrangement uses TRBV6-5 and TRBJ1-4, with D hard to call. The length of the CDR3 is 13 residues. V gave up 1 base and J gave up 8 bases, with 8 bases separating them. Germline lookup yields CDR1 MNHEY and CDR2 SVGAGI. The CDR3 DNA is TGTGCCAGCAGTTACTTCGTCGGGGAAAAACTGTTTTTT. Translation: CASSYFVGEKLFF.

This chain links TRBV4-1 with TRBJ1-2; TRBD1 aligns across 8 bases. This CDR3 is built from 15 residues. V shed 5 bases, J shed 6 bases, and the junction held 11 bases outside the gene matches. CDR1 and CDR2 (germline): MGHRA, YSYEKL. This chain's CDR3 is CASSSAWTGPHGYTF. CDR3 sequence (DNA): TGCGCCAGCAGCTCCGCCTGGACAGGGCCTCATGGCTACACCTTC.

This clone was recorded at least ten times. The chain recombines TRBV6-2 or TRBV6-3 with TRBJ2-7; 10 bases match TRBD2. The V and J ends lost 2 bases and 3 bases, in that order; junction bases with no gene match: 1. This CDR3 comprises 14 residues. Germline V gene sequence: CDR1 MNHEY, CDR2 SVGEGT. The CDR3 loop is CASSYGLADYEQYF. The DNA of the CDR3 is TGTGCCAGCAGTTACGGACTAGCGGACTACGAGCAGTACTTC.

Here the CDR3 reads CASSWRGGNYEQYF. In DNA form, the CDR3 reads TGTGCCAGCAGTTGGCGTGGGGGGAACTACGAGCAGTACTTC. V and J are TRBV6-2 or TRBV6-3 and TRBJ2-7; a weak D match, TRBD2 (6 bases). This CDR3 has 14 amino acids. The germline V and J ends were trimmed by 4 bases and 3 bases, with 13 bases remaining between them. The germline gives CDR1 MNHEY, CDR2 SVGEGT.

V is TRBV28 and J is TRBJ1-1, with a possible D match to TRBD1 (5 bases). The CDR3 contains 15 residues. The V gene's germline CDR1 is MDHEN and CDR2 SYDVKM. V lost 6 bases and J 3 bases, leaving 17 bases between the germline ends. CDR3 amino acids: CASRDADGHYTEAFF. In DNA, the CDR3 is TGTGCCAGCAGGGATGCGGACGGACACTACACTGAAGCTTTCTTT. The whole variable domain, remainder taken from reference TRBV28 and TRBJ1-1, is DVKVTQSSRYLVKRTGEKVFLECVQDMDHENMFWYRQDPGLGLRLIYFSYDVKMKEKGDIPEGYSVSREKKERFSLILESASTNQTSMYLCASRDADGHYTEAFFGQGTRLTVV.

The chain carries TRBV18 and TRBJ2-5; 8 bases agree with TRBD2. Germline V CDR1 and CDR2: KGHSH, LQKENI. With 3 bases clipped from V and 0 bases from J, the junction kept 3 bases outside the gene matches. CDR3 length: 15 amino acids. The CDR3 coding sequence is TGTGCCAGCTCACCGGCTAGCGGGTACCAAGAGACCCAGTACTTC. Translation gives CASSPASGYQETQYF.

The rearrangement links TRBV20-1 to TRBJ1-4, with D maybe TRBD1 (6 bases). The CDR3 runs 11 residues. The V gene's germline CDR1 is DFQATT and CDR2 SNEGSKA (reference sequence). The germline V and J ends were trimmed by 5 bases and 8 bases, with 9 bases remaining between them. CDR3 sequence (DNA): TGCAGTGCTGGCAGGGGAGAAAAACTGTTTTTT. Translating it yields CSAGRGEKLFF.

Only one count was recorded for this clone. The gene calls are TRBV18 and TRBJ2-7; D is uncertain. The germline V gene has CDR1 KGHSH and CDR2 LQKENI. The CDR3 spans 13 residues. Between the trimmed V and J ends, which lost 9 bases and 5 bases, there was a span of 17 bases. The chain's CDR3 is CASSGSREDEQYF. The CDR3 DNA reads TGTGCCAGTTCCGGGTCTCGAGAGGACGAGCAGTACTTC.

The chain uses TRBV7-7 and TRBJ1-4; 8 bases match TRBD1. Trimming cost V 5 bases and J 7 bases; bases outside gene matches: 6. Germline CDR1 is SSHAT and CDR2 is FNYEAQ (reference sequence). The CDR3 is 14 residues long. CDR3 amino acids: CASSPDRGSEKLFF. CDR3 DNA: TGTGCCAGCAGCCCAGACAGGGGAAGTGAAAAACTGTTTTTT.

The chain's CDR3 is CASSQEALSGANVLTF. The CDR3 DNA is TGCGCCAGCAGCCAAGAGGCTTTGTCTGGGGCCAACGTCCTGACTTTC. This chain joins TRBV4-3 and TRBJ2-6, with D uncertain. V was shortened by 0 bases and J by 1 base, with 7 bases between the two germline ends. This CDR3 comprises 16 residues. From germline, CDR1 is LGHNA and CDR2 YSLEER.